The 26 T cell receptor beta chains reported below all come from one sample, sequenced in a study of T-cell memory formation after mild COVID-19. MiXCR, run by TCRdb on the 5' RACE reads, gives a single entry per CDR3 protein. The table records about 400,000 distinct CDR3 sequences, about 17% of them present only once. The sequencing input was PBMCs or a T cell subset sorted from them (not recorded which). The receptors were gathered from a man aged 18 to 35 who had mild COVID-19 (a few samples of this study predate the infection). Cell type and time point are not known.

This clonotype was seen only a few times. The chain is built from TRBV27 and TRBJ1-1; TRBD1 might be the D (5 bases). Deletions cut 2 bases from V and 2 bases from J, with 12 bases between. The CDR3 is 15 residues long. Germline V lookup: CDR1 MNHEY, CDR2 SMNVEV (reference sequence). CDR3 loop: CASSLRQGVNTEAFF. CDR3 DNA: TGTGCCAGCAGTTTAAGGCAGGGTGTCAACACTGAAGCTTTCTTT.

This clonotype has more than one count but fewer than ten. V usage is TRBV5-1 and J usage is TRBJ2-7; D may be TRBD1 (5 bases). Germline V gene lookup returns CDR1 SGHRS and CDR2 YFSETQ. Trimming left V 4 bases short and J 7 bases short, with 15 bases between. This CDR3 spans 13 amino acids. CDR3 region: CASSPTPSGEQYV. The CDR3 coding sequence is TGCGCCAGCAGCCCAACCCCCTCAGGGGAGCAGTACGTC.

The chain combines TRBV7-2 with TRBJ1-2; D may be TRBD1 (5 bases). The CDR3 extends over 16 amino acids. Germline-derived CDR1 and CDR2 are SGHTA and FQGNSA. V dropped 7 bases and J dropped 4 bases, with 22 bases sitting between them. The CDR3 DNA sequence: TGTGCCAGCACCGAGGGTCGTGGGGGGTTAGGCTATGGCTACACCTTC. Residues: CASTEGRGGLGYGYTF. The full variable domain, with the rest looked up from reference TRBV7-2 and TRBJ1-2, is GAGVSQSPSNKVTEKGKDVELRCDPISGHTALYWYRQSLGQGLEFLIYFQGNSAPDKSGLPSDRFSAERTGGSVSTLTIQRTQQEDSAVYLCASTEGRGGLGYGYTFGSGTRLTVV.

The rearrangement links TRBV2 to TRBJ1-2; TRBD1 matches 10 bases. The CDR3 length is 13 residues. J gave up 7 bases and V 8 bases, and 7 bases lay outside the gene matches. CDR1 and CDR2 from the germline V gene are SNHLY and FYNNEI. CDR3 sequence: CASGDRGRGGYTF. CDR3 bases: TGTGCCAGCGGAGACAGGGGGCGGGGTGGCTACACCTTC.

This rearrangement joins TRBV28 to TRBJ2-3, with 8 bases lining up with TRBD2. The CDR3 is made up of 15 amino acids. V trimming: 2 bases; J trimming: 4 bases; junction bases outside the gene matches: 5. Per germline, CDR1 MDHEN and CDR2 SYDVKM. The CDR3: CASSLRRGGPDTQYF. CDR3 bases: TGTGCCAGCAGTTTACGACGGGGGGGCCCAGATACGCAGTATTTT.

This clonotype was detected only a few times. The chain uses TRBV18 and TRBJ2-2; D ambiguous. The CDR3 extends over 16 amino acids. The germline V and J ends were trimmed by 0 bases and 4 bases, with 12 bases remaining between them. Germline lookup yields CDR1 KGHSH and CDR2 LQKENI. The CDR3 here is CASSPPSVRATGELFF. In DNA, the CDR3 is TGTGCCAGCTCACCACCGTCTGTCAGAGCCACCGGGGAGCTGTTTTTT.

The V gene is TRBV7-9, the J gene TRBJ2-3; D perhaps matches TRBD1 (5 bases). The CDR3 totals 12 residues. Germline CDR1 reads SEHNR; CDR2 reads FQNEAQ (reference sequence). V gave up 8 bases and J gave up 4 bases, with 10 bases separating them. The CDR3 DNA reads as TGTGCCAGCGTAAGGGGATCAGATACGCAGTATTTT. Its translation is CASVRGSDTQYF. The variable domain in full, with the rest retrieved from reference TRBV7-9 and TRBJ2-3, is DTGVSQNPRHKITKRGQNVTFRCDPISEHNRLYWYRQTLGQGPEFLTYFQNEAQLEKSRLLSDRFSAERPKGSFSTLEIQRTEQGDSAMYLCASVRGSDTQYFGPGTRLTVL.

The chain employs TRBV4-2 and TRBJ2-3, with D unresolved. This CDR3 region has 14 residues. Germline V gene sequence: CDR1 LGHNA, CDR2 YNFKEQ. Trimming shortened V by 2 bases and J by 1 base, and 7 bases separated the two germline ends. The DNA of the CDR3 is TGTGCCAGCAGCCAACCGGACGGCACAGATACGCAGTATTTT. Its protein product is CASSQPDGTDTQYF.

The genes are TRBV12-3 or TRBV12-4 and TRBJ2-3; D not certain. The V end was cut by 3 bases, the J end by 1 base, with 8 bases between. This CDR3 has 14 amino acids. The CDR3 sequence: CASSLVAGTDTQYF. The CDR3 DNA sequence: TGTGCCAGCAGTTTGGTGGCGGGCACAGATACGCAGTATTTT.

V and J are TRBV4-2 and TRBJ1-4, with TRBD1 matching 10 bases. Trimming took 4 bases from V and 6 from J; bases not matched to a gene: 5. The CDR3 contains 15 residues. Germline lookup yields CDR1 LGHNA and CDR2 YNFKEQ. This CDR3 reads CASSPSGQGYEKLFF. DNA for the CDR3: TGTGCCAGCAGCCCCTCGGGACAGGGGTATGAAAAACTGTTTTTT.

This clonotype was detected only a few times. V and J are TRBV4-3 and TRBJ1-4, with D unresolved. Germline lookup yields CDR1 LGHNA and CDR2 YSLEER. The CDR3 contains 13 residues. V lost 1 base to trimming and J lost 5 bases, with 5 bases between them. The CDR3 loop reads CASSQGHNEKLFF. The CDR3 DNA sequence: TGCGCCAGCAGCCAAGGGCACAATGAAAAACTGTTTTTT.

In DNA, the CDR3 is TGTGCCAGCAGTTACTCGCCGTGGGAGCGGGGGATAAACTACGAGCAGTACGTC. It is translated as CASSYSPWERGINYEQYV. This chain uses TRBV6-2 or TRBV6-3 with TRBJ2-7; 8 bases map to TRBD2. J was trimmed by 3 bases and V by 0 bases; bases with no gene match: 13. The CDR3 has 18 amino acids. The germline V gene encodes CDR1 MNHEY and CDR2 SVGEGT.

The rearrangement uses TRBV5-1 and TRBJ2-2; 9 bases fit TRBD2. CDR1 and CDR2 from the germline V gene are SGHRS and YFSETQ. J gave up 5 bases and V 4 bases, and 9 bases lay outside the gene matches. This CDR3 contains 16 residues. The CDR3 here is CASSEPGLASTGELFF. Written as DNA, the CDR3 is TGCGCCAGCAGCGAACCGGGACTAGCATCTACCGGGGAGCTGTTTTTT.

The chain recombines TRBV6-5 with TRBJ2-7, with D maybe TRBD2 (6 bases). The V end was cut by 3 bases, the J end by 0 bases, with 12 bases between. Germline V gives CDR1 MNHEY, CDR2 SVGAGI. The CDR3 contains 15 residues. The CDR3 bases are TGTGCCAGCAGTTATTTCGGGGGACCCTCCTACGAGCAGTACTTC. Protein product: CASSYFGGPSYEQYF.

The chain employs TRBV6-2 or TRBV6-3 and TRBJ1-5; D gene uncertain. The germline CDR1 and CDR2 sequences are MNHEY and SVGEGT. Trimming cost V 2 bases and J 0 bases, with 8 bases left between them. The CDR3 consists of 15 residues. CDR3 sequence: CASSYQQLSNQPQHF. The CDR3 DNA follows: TGTGCCAGCAGTTACCAACAGCTTAGCAATCAGCCCCAGCATTTT.

The rearrangement uses TRBV7-3 and TRBJ1-6; D unresolved. Germline V gene lookup returns CDR1 SGHTA and CDR2 FQGTGA. V lost 1 base and J lost 8, with 6 bases in between. The CDR3 length is 13 residues. CDR3 residues: CASSLNLDSPLHF. Written as DNA, the CDR3 is TGTGCCAGCAGCTTAAATTTAGATTCACCCCTCCACTTT.

This clonotype came up a few times. The genes are TRBV6-2 or TRBV6-3 and TRBJ2-7; D gene ambiguous. V was cut by 8 bases and J by 2 bases, with 7 bases left in between. This CDR3 spans 11 amino acids. Germline CDR1 MNHEY, CDR2 SVGEGT. The CDR3 sequence: CASGQTYEQYV. CDR3 nucleotide sequence: TGTGCCAGCGGGCAAACCTACGAGCAGTACGTC.

The chain carries TRBV4-3 and TRBJ2-3, with 11 bases lining up with TRBD2. The V gene's germline CDR1 is LGHNA and CDR2 YSLEER. V gave up 4 bases and J gave up 5 bases; unmatched junction bases: 11. The CDR3 length is 17 residues. The CDR3 DNA reads as TGCGCCAGCAGCCCGAATCGACTAGCGGGGTCCAAAGATACGCAGTATTTT. This gives the protein CASSPNRLAGSKDTQYF.

V is TRBV10-3 and J is TRBJ1-3; D is uncertain. With 11 bases removed from V and 3 bases from J, the gap between germline ends came to 11 bases. Germline CDR1 reads ENHRY; CDR2 reads SYGVKD. The CDR3 contains 12 residues. The CDR3 nucleotides read TGTGCCGCCCTCCGTGATGGAAACACCATATATTTT. Its protein is CAALRDGNTIYF.

The table lists this clonotype with many counts. CDR3 residues: CASSYSGQGEDNEQFF. In DNA form, the CDR3 reads TGTGCCAGCAGTTACTCGGGACAGGGGGAGGACAATGAGCAGTTCTTC. The chain has TRBV6-5 and TRBJ2-1, with TRBD1 matching over 11 bases. CDR1 and CDR2 (germline): MNHEY, SVGAGI. V lost 0 bases, J lost 5 bases, and 3 bases stayed unmatched. CDR3 size: 16 residues.

The sample holds one count of this clonotype. V usage is TRBV7-9 and J usage is TRBJ2-1; 7 positions agree with TRBD2. The length of the CDR3 is 12 residues. Per germline, CDR1 SEHNR and CDR2 FQNEAQ (reference sequence). Losses at the gene ends were 3 bases for V and 9 bases for J; bases not matched to a gene: 2. Written as DNA, the CDR3 is TGTGCCAGCAGCTTTCGGGGGGTTGAGCAGTTCTTC. Translated, it gives CASSFRGVEQFF.

The CDR3 is CASSQESGSRGELFF. The CDR3 region has the DNA TGTGCCAGCAGCCAAGAATCGGGATCACGCGGGGAGCTGTTTTTT. The V and J genes are TRBV3-1 and TRBJ2-2; maybe TRBD2 (5 bases). The CDR3 is 15 residues long. Germline loops: CDR1 LGHDT, CDR2 YNNKEL (reference sequence). Trimming shortened V by 0 bases and J by 7 bases, and 12 bases separated the two germline ends.

This clonotype was observed a handful of times. This chain links TRBV28 with TRBJ2-7; D is unresolved. V gave up 6 bases and J gave up 6 bases, with 15 bases separating them. This CDR3 is 13 amino acids long. Germline CDR1 reads MDHEN; CDR2 reads SYDVKM. The CDR3 sequence is CASSSGWVPEQYV. In nucleotides, the CDR3 is TGTGCCAGCAGCTCCGGCTGGGTCCCCGAGCAGTACGTC.

This clonotype has at least ten counts. The CDR3 bases are TGCGCCAGCAGTATCGGGGCAGGGGGGACCACCACCGGGGAGCTGTTTTTT. Residues: CASSIGAGGTTTGELFF. The chain employs TRBV5-1 and TRBJ2-2; a possible D gene is TRBD1 (7 bases). The CDR3 covers 17 residues. The ends were cut back, 5 bases at V and 4 bases at J, with 21 bases in the middle. CDR1 is SGHRS, CDR2 YFSETQ, per germline. Full variable domain (remainder filled in from reference TRBV5-1 and TRBJ2-2): KAGVTQTPRYLIKTRGQQVTLSCSPISGHRSVSWYQQTPGQGLQFLFEYFSETQRNKGNFPGRFSGRQFSNSRSEMNVSTLELGDSALYLCASSIGAGGTTTGELFFGEGSRLTVL.

The chain recombines TRBV4-2 with TRBJ2-7; D remains unclear. This CDR3 contains 17 residues. The ends were cut back, 4 bases at V and 2 bases at J, with 21 bases in the middle. In germline, CDR1 is LGHNA, CDR2 YNFKEQ. In nucleotides, the CDR3 is TGTGCCAGCAGCCGACGAAGGCAACAGTGGAATCCCTACGAGCAGTACGTC. Protein sequence: CASSRRRQQWNPYEQYV.

The sample holds a few counts of this clonotype. The chain joins TRBV4-3 to TRBJ2-7, with no clear D. The V gene's germline CDR1 is LGHNA and CDR2 YSLEER. Trimming cost V 4 bases and J 5 bases, with 12 bases left between them. The CDR3 consists of 13 residues. The CDR3: CASSPRPPDEQYF. The CDR3 DNA sequence: TGCGCCAGCAGCCCGCGCCCCCCCGACGAGCAGTACTTC.